These 28 T cell receptor beta chains originate from one sample sequenced in a study of early T cells in non-severe SARS-CoV-2 infection. One entry per CDR3 protein, called by TCRdb with MiXCR from the 5' RACE reads. The sample has 60,000 or so distinct CDR3 sequences; about 10% are singletons. Source material: whole blood. All receptors derive from an adult who was a healthcare worker with PCR-confirmed SARS-CoV-2 infection or an uninfected control (not recorded which).

The J gene is TRBJ1-1, the V gene TRBV4-1, with D possibly TRBD1 on 6 matching bases. Trimming removed 2 bases at V and 0 bases at J, with 13 bases between. CDR3 length equals 16 residues. CDR1 is MGHRA, CDR2 YSYEKL, per germline. The CDR3, as DNA: TGCGCCAGCAGCCAATCCAGGGGAGGAATGAACACTGAAGCTTTCTTT. Protein sequence: CASSQSRGGMNTEAFF.

This clonotype was found many times. The CDR3 reads CASSIRGQGSYNEQFF. In nucleotides, the CDR3 is TGTGCCAGTAGTATCAGGGGACAGGGATCCTACAATGAGCAGTTCTTC. V is TRBV19 and J is TRBJ2-1; 9 positions agree with TRBD1. The germline V gene has CDR1 LNHDA and CDR2 SQIVND (reference sequence). V trimming: 3 bases; J trimming: 1 base; junction bases outside the gene matches: 4. This CDR3 region has 16 residues.

As DNA, the CDR3 is TGTGCCAGCAGTGGGTCCCGCGACAAGTACCAAGAGACCCAGTACTTC. This sequence encodes CASSGSRDKYQETQYF. The chain carries TRBV2 and TRBJ2-5; D call uncertain. With 4 bases removed from V and 0 bases from J, the gap between germline ends came to 15 bases. CDR3 length: 16 amino acids. Germline V gene data show CDR1 as SNHLY and CDR2 as FYNNEI.

The sample holds many counts of this clonotype. The chain carries TRBV18 and TRBJ2-5, with unresolved D. V shed 3 bases and J shed 4 bases, with 9 bases lying between them. The CDR3 is 13 amino acids. Germline CDR1 is KGHSH and CDR2 is LQKENI. The CDR3 loop is CASSPGESETQYF. CDR3 nucleotides: TGTGCCAGCTCACCTGGGGAATCAGAGACCCAGTACTTC. Complete variable domain (other parts from reference TRBV18 and TRBJ2-5): NAGVMQNPRHLVRRRGQEARLRCSPMKGHSHVYWYRQLPEEGLKFMVYLQKENIIDESGMPKERFSAEFPKEGPSILRIQQVVRGDSAAYFCASSPGESETQYFGPGTRLLVL.

This clonotype was counted at least ten times. The V gene is TRBV28, the J gene TRBJ2-7, with 12 bases fitting TRBD1. This CDR3 is built from 15 residues. CDR1 is MDHEN, CDR2 SYDVKM, per germline. Trimming took 5 bases from V and 5 from J; bases not matched to a gene: 7. The CDR3 protein is CASSAPGQGADEQYF. Here the CDR3 DNA reads TGTGCCAGCAGTGCTCCGGGACAGGGGGCCGACGAGCAGTACTTC.

This clonotype was picked up a small number of times. V usage is TRBV7-9 and J usage is TRBJ2-7, with D tentatively TRBD2 (5 bases). V was pared by 1 base and J by 2 bases, with 9 bases between. Germline V gene lookup returns CDR1 SEHNR and CDR2 FQNEAQ (reference sequence). The CDR3 runs 14 residues. CDR3 residues: CASSLVGSPYEQYF. The CDR3 DNA sequence: TGTGCCAGCAGCTTAGTGGGGAGTCCCTACGAGCAGTACTTC.

The V and J genes are TRBV10-2 and TRBJ2-3; D is undetermined. V was trimmed by 7 bases and J by 5 bases, leaving 7 bases between them. Germline CDR1 and CDR2: WSHSY and SAAADI. This CDR3 is built from 11 residues. CDR3: CASTQLDTQYF. The CDR3 DNA is TGCGCCAGCACCCAACTAGATACGCAGTATTTT.

This clonotype occurred many times. This chain uses TRBV12-3 or TRBV12-4 with TRBJ2-7; TRBD2 matches 12 bases. V gave up 2 bases and J gave up 3 bases; unmatched junction bases: 8. The length of the CDR3 is 17 residues. CDR3: CASSLRTSGTLIYEQYF. In nucleotides, the CDR3 is TGTGCCAGCAGTTTACGGACTAGCGGGACGTTGATCTACGAGCAGTACTTC.

This clonotype was counted ten times or more. The chain employs TRBV20-1 and TRBJ1-3; no clear D. CDR3 length equals 12 residues. Trimming stripped 6 bases from V and 2 bases from J, with 8 bases between. Germline lookup yields CDR1 DFQATT and CDR2 SNEGSKA (reference sequence). For the CDR3, the DNA is TGCAGTGCCGTAATCCCTGGAAACACCATATATTTT. Protein product: CSAVIPGNTIYF.

The sample holds a few counts of this clonotype. V and J are TRBV2 and TRBJ2-1; 9 positions match TRBD2. This CDR3 is built from 13 residues. Germline CDR1 is SNHLY and CDR2 is FYNNEI. V trimming: 11 bases; J trimming: 4 bases; junction bases outside the gene matches: 6. CDR3 DNA: TGTGCCGGTCAGCGGGAGGTTTACAATGAGCAGTTCTTC. This encodes CAGQREVYNEQFF.

This clonotype has a handful of counts. This sequence joins TRBV7-3 and TRBJ2-3, with D perhaps matching TRBD1 or TRBD2 (6 bases each). Germline lookup yields CDR1 SGHTA and CDR2 FQGTGA. The CDR3 contains 18 residues. Trimming shortened V by 2 bases and J by 4 bases, and 22 bases separated the two germline ends. The DNA of the CDR3 is TGTGCCAGCAGCTTACGGGGGCCTCCCCTCTACGGCGCAGATACGCAGTATTTT. Amino acid sequence: CASSLRGPPLYGADTQYF.

This clonotype occurred many times. J is TRBJ1-1 and V is TRBV18; the D gene is possibly TRBD1 (6 bases). The CDR3 is 16 amino acids. The V gene lost 3 bases and the J gene lost 2 bases, with 16 bases spanning the gap. In germline, CDR1 is KGHSH, CDR2 LQKENI. CDR3 nucleotides: TGTGCCAGCTCACCCGAAAGGACAGCACTAAACACTGAAGCTTTCTTT. Translated: CASSPERTALNTEAFF.

This clonotype was observed at least ten times. The chain combines TRBV29-1 with TRBJ1-1, with D tentatively TRBD1 (5 bases). Trimming shortened V by 7 bases and J by 11 bases, and 20 bases separated the two germline ends. Germline V gene data show CDR1 as SQVTM and CDR2 as ANQGSEA. The CDR3 has 12 residues. CDR3 bases: TGCAGCGACGACCTTGACAGACCCGCCGCTTTCTTT. This encodes CSDDLDRPAAFF. Complete variable domain (other parts from reference TRBV29-1 and TRBJ1-1): SAVISQKPSRDICQRGTSLTIQCQVDSQVTMMFWYRQQPGQSLTLIATANQGSEATYESGFVIDKFPISRPNLTFSTLTVSNMSPEDSSIYLCSDDLDRPAAFFGQGTRLTVV.

The sample holds many counts of this clonotype. The chain links TRBV7-9 to TRBJ1-1, with 7 nucleotides matching TRBD1. V lost 2 bases, J lost 5 bases, and 11 bases stayed unmatched. The germline V gene has CDR1 SEHNR and CDR2 FQNEAQ (reference sequence). This CDR3 spans 16 amino acids. CDR3 bases: TGTGCCAGCAGCTTATGGAGGGGCAGGGGGGAAACTGAAGCTTTCTTT. This encodes CASSLWRGRGETEAFF. Together with reference TRBV7-9 and TRBJ1-1, the CDR3 gives the full variable domain: DTGVSQNPRHKITKRGQNVTFRCDPISEHNRLYWYRQTLGQGPEFLTYFQNEAQLEKSRLLSDRFSAERPKGSFSTLEIQRTEQGDSAMYLCASSLWRGRGETEAFFGQGTRLTVV.

About this clonotype itself: One end of the junction is discordant with germline, which a read error may explain. CDR3 sequence: CASSRVMNTEVFF. CDR3 DNA: TGTGCCAGCAGCAGGGTGATGAACACTGAAGTTTTCTTT. The chain recombines TRBV6-1 with TRBJ1-1, with D maybe TRBD1 (5 bases). Germline V lookup: CDR1 MNHNS, CDR2 SASEGT. The CDR3 consists of 13 residues.

In the case of this clonotype: Possible read error: a much larger clone is one base away. The chain links TRBV11-2 to TRBJ2-7; D perhaps matches TRBD2 (5 bases). V was trimmed by 1 base and J by 5 bases, leaving 12 bases between them. Germline V gives CDR1 SGHAT, CDR2 FQNNGV. CDR3 size: 14 residues. The DNA for the CDR3 is TGTGCCAGCAGCTTAGTCGTATCCGGGGACGAGCAGTACTTC. It yields the protein CASSLVVSGDEQYF.

This clonotype was seen many times. CDR3 DNA: TGTGCCAGCAATCTGGGCGGGAGGACAGATACGCAGTATTTT. Translated, it gives CASNLGGRTDTQYF. The rearrangement uses TRBV6-6 and TRBJ2-3; 8 bases fit TRBD2. Germline assignment: CDR1 MNHNY and CDR2 SVGAGI (reference sequence). V dropped 7 bases and J dropped 3; count of bases not matched to a gene: 6. The CDR3 runs to 14 residues.

This clonotype was observed a few times. The V and J genes are TRBV20-1 and TRBJ2-7; TRBD2 aligns across 8 bases. Germline V gene lookup returns CDR1 DFQATT and CDR2 SNEGSKA (reference sequence). CDR3 length equals 13 residues. V lost 6 bases and J lost 0; bases outside the gene matches: 4. CDR3 DNA sequence: TGCAGTGCGAGACTAGCGCACTCCTACGAGCAGTACTTC. Translation: CSARLAHSYEQYF.

This chain uses TRBV6-2 or TRBV6-3 with TRBJ1-2; D not certain. Trimming took off 2 bases at V and 10 bases at J, with 8 bases between the two ends. Germline loops: CDR1 MNHEY, CDR2 SVGEGT. CDR3 length: 11 amino acids. CDR3 in DNA: TGTGCCAGCAGTTACCCCACGGCCTACACCTTC. Its protein product is CASSYPTAYTF.

A note on this clonotype: Its ends do not fully match the called genes, so a read error is possible. CDR3 nucleotide sequence: TGTGCCTGGAGCGGACAGAGCACAGATACTCAGTATTTT. Translation gives CAWSGQSTDTQYF. This sequence joins TRBV30 and TRBJ2-3, with a possible D match to TRBD1 (6 bases). Germline CDR1 GTSNPN, CDR2 SVGIG (reference sequence). This CDR3 spans 13 amino acids.

There are many counts of this clonotype. The gene calls are TRBV5-1 and TRBJ2-2; D not resolved. Germline V gene sequence: CDR1 SGHRS, CDR2 YFSETQ. CDR3 length: 14 residues. V was pared by 6 bases and J by 0 bases, with 9 bases between. CDR3: CASNPGANTGELFF. The CDR3 DNA is TGCGCCAGCAACCCAGGCGCGAACACCGGGGAGCTGTTTTTT.

V gene TRBV7-9 combines with J gene TRBJ2-1; D gene uncertain. The CDR3 is 14 residues long. Trimming left V 1 base short and J 2 bases short, with 6 bases between. Germline V gives CDR1 SEHNR, CDR2 FQNEAQ (reference sequence). CDR3 nucleotides: TGTGCCAGCAGCTTAGGGGCCGCCTACAATGAGCAGTTCTTC. This gives the protein CASSLGAAYNEQFF.

As concerns this clonotype: At one end the junction does not follow the germline gene, possibly because of a read error. The gene calls are TRBV18 and TRBJ2-1; 8 bases match TRBD2. The CDR3 has 14 residues. Per germline, CDR1 KGHSH and CDR2 LQKENI. The CDR3 bases are TGTGCCACCGCCTTAAGCGGGAGCTACAATGAGCAGCTCTTC. It translates to CATALSGSYNEQLF.

The chain combines TRBV29-1 with TRBJ1-1; D unclear. The CDR3 runs 13 residues. The V end lost 4 bases, the J end lost 3 bases, and 12 bases lay between the germline ends. CDR1 is SQVTM, CDR2 ANQGSEA, per germline. The CDR3 spells CSVVLQLDTEAFF. The CDR3 DNA reads as TGCAGCGTTGTCTTACAGCTAGACACTGAAGCTTTCTTT.

V and J are TRBV10-3 and TRBJ2-7; D might be TRBD1 (5 bases). CDR3 length: 14 residues. With 2 bases removed from V and 1 base from J, the gap between germline ends came to 9 bases. CDR1 is ENHRY and CDR2 is SYGVKD in the germline V gene. Written as DNA, the CDR3 is TGTGCCATCAGTGAGCCGACAGATTCCTACGAGCAGTACTTC. Its protein is CAISEPTDSYEQYF.

In its sample, this clonotype was seen many times. The V and J genes are TRBV5-1 and TRBJ2-7; D gene unclear. Trimming removed 3 bases at V and 4 bases at J, with 5 bases between. CDR1 SGHRS and CDR2 YFSETQ come from the germline V gene. The CDR3 is 11 residues long. DNA of the CDR3: TGCGCCAGCAGCTCTAGTTACGAGCAGTACTTC. Encoded protein: CASSSSYEQYF.

The chain links TRBV11-1 to TRBJ2-3, with D tentatively TRBD1 (5 bases). The CDR3 extends over 14 amino acids. V was shortened by 3 bases and J by 4 bases, with 11 bases between the two germline ends. Germline V CDR1 and CDR2: SGHAT, FQDESV (reference sequence). As DNA, the CDR3 is TGTGCCAGCAGCTTGATTGTAGGGGCAGATACGCAGTATTTT. Translating it yields CASSLIVGADTQYF.

The chain combines TRBV3-1 with TRBJ2-1; D unclear. V lost 0 bases, J lost 7 bases, and 13 bases lay in between. CDR1 and CDR2 from the germline V gene are LGHDT and YNNKEL (reference sequence). The CDR3 loop spans 15 amino acids. The CDR3 DNA reads TGTGCCAGCAGCCAAGATATATTACCGTCGAATGAGCAGTTCTTC. Amino acid sequence: CASSQDILPSNEQFF.